This TCR beta chain was sequenced in a study of cytomegalovirus exposure and HLA in healthy donors. Of note for this clone: Antigen: not known.

Primers: 60 Vbeta forward and 13 Jbeta reverse. Source study methods: About 9.9 million of the about 80 million unique TCR beta chains counted in a later analysis were shared. Measured with immunoSEQ multiplex PCR; TCRdb has only the in-frame clones, and not every one. The DNA was the basis for D and trimming; V, J and clone size are from that table. The data hold some 190,000 clones, with 65% to 85% observed a single time. Overall study findings and caveats: Excluded were some V segments that proved indistinguishable, including TRBV6-2 and TRBV6-3. Later analysis identified a missense DCLRE1C variant that was linked to TCR beta V- and J-gene trimming. A list of 150 to 200 TCR beta chains associated with cytomegalovirus was given.

The length of the CDR3 is 14 residues. Trimming removed 3 bases from V and 6 bases from J; junction bases left unmatched: 6. Germline V CDR1 and CDR2: ENHRY, SYGVKD. The source material was PBMCs. The rearrangement links TRBV10-3 to TRBJ1-2, with 8 positions matching TRBD1. This clonotype originated in a girl aged 10 to 17 in good health and CMV-seropositive. CDR3 DNA: TGTGCCATCAGTGAATGGACAGGGTCCGATGGCTACACCTTC. Amino acid sequence: CAISEWTGSDGYTF.